This record covers a single T cell receptor (beta chain). Its cognate antigen is unknown. This entry comes from a study of regulatory T cells in long-lasting Graves disease. For TCR beta, libraries came from iRepertoire HTBI primers and Arm-PCR of CDR3 regions. MiXCR, run by TCRdb on the multiplex PCR reads, gives a single entry per CDR3 protein. In the table there are around 250,000 distinct CDR3 sequences, 20% to 25% of which are singletons. Time point indicated: newly diagnosed GD, antithyroid drugs for less than 3 months. PBMC-extracted RNA yielded the TCR library. Overall study findings and caveats: Accuracy was perhaps lowered by the small sample size.

This TCR derives from a female donor with Graves disease. The sequences come from peripheral blood mononuclear cells (PBMCs), collected at new diagnosis, from a patient treated with antithyroid drugs.

CDR3 nucleotide sequence: TGTGCCAGCAGGCTAGCGGGAGTCAATGAGCAGTTCTTC. Translation: CASRLAGVNEQFF. This chain uses TRBV12-3 or TRBV12-4 with TRBJ2-1; 10 bases align to TRBD2. V gave up 6 bases and J gave up 6 bases; unmatched junction bases: 2. This CDR3 is built from 13 residues.